This TCR beta chain was recovered during a study of CD8+ T cells in alopecia areata. Sequencing used cDNA as its template, made by extracting RNA and reverse transcribing it. The table came from immunoSEQ multiplex PCR; TCRdb's copy has only in-frame clones and leaves some out. This sample has 200,000 to 250,000 clones, with around three fifths found just once. Turning to this clone: Its antigen remains unidentified.

The study's findings and limits: The study found higher clonality in lesional than normal scalp, especially in alopecia totalis/universalis. Sharing of TCR sequences between patients (possibly for HLA-related reasons) was less clear than in mice. Scalp data also include sequences from resident alphabeta T cells of normal skin.

Sequencing was done on a sample of CD8+ T cells sorted from blood. This sequence was found in a human donor in good health.

The CDR3: CSVGRDYGYTF. DNA of the CDR3: TGCAGCGTTGGGAGGGACTATGGCTACACCTTC. The chain couples TRBV29-1 to TRBJ1-2; D unclear. Trimming shortened V by 4 bases and J by 3 bases, and 6 bases separated the two germline ends. Germline V CDR1 and CDR2: SQVTM, ANQGSEA. CDR3 length: 11 residues.